The 12 T cell receptor beta chains in this list originate from one sample, sequenced in a study of shared T cell receptors in the human thymus. Measured with immunoSEQ multiplex PCR; TCRdb has only the in-frame clones, and not every one. Of 640,000 or so clones in the sample, 87% were seen once. These sequences were also reported in another study, on human thymus T cells.

Sequenced sample: thymocytes. The receptors come from a boy in the first two years of life with a congenital heart defect.

This chain links TRBV30 with TRBJ2-3, with D possibly being TRBD2 (7 bases). The germline V and J ends were trimmed by 0 bases and 4 bases, with 26 bases remaining between them. Germline CDR1 is GTSNPN and CDR2 is SVGIG (reference sequence). This CDR3 spans 19 amino acids. The CDR3 coding sequence is TGTGCCTGGAGTGTAGTTGGCCCCACGCAGGGGACTAACGCAGATACGCAGTATTTT. Translating it yields CAWSVVGPTQGTNADTQYF.

This sequence joins TRBV6-6 and TRBJ2-2; D unclear. The CDR3 sequence is 12 residues long. The V and J ends lost 5 bases and 6 bases respectively, with 7 bases between them. Germline V CDR1 and CDR2: MNHNY, SVGAGI (reference sequence). The CDR3 loop is CASSPPAGELFF. CDR3 nucleotides: TGTGCCAGCAGTCCCCCCGCCGGGGAGCTGTTTTTT.

The chain has TRBV5-4 and TRBJ1-1, with TRBD1 as a possible D gene (6 bases). Germline values: CDR1 SGHNT, CDR2 YYREEE (reference sequence). CDR3 size: 14 residues. The germline V and J ends were trimmed by 3 bases and 3 bases, with 12 bases remaining between them. For the CDR3, the DNA is TGTGCCAGCAGCTCCAGGGGTGAATACACTGAAGCTTTCTTT. The encoded protein is CASSSRGEYTEAFF.

This chain joins TRBV30 and TRBJ2-5, with D perhaps TRBD2 (6 bases). The CDR3 runs to 15 residues. Trimming removed 2 bases at V and 4 bases at J, with 17 bases between. CDR1 is GTSNPN and CDR2 is SVGIG in the germline V gene (reference sequence). CDR3 in DNA: TGTGCCTGGAGTCCTGAAGCGGAGGGTCGAGAGACCCAGTACTTC. This encodes CAWSPEAEGRETQYF.

The chain carries TRBV7-6 and TRBJ1-6; the D is unclear. This CDR3 is 15 amino acids long. From germline, CDR1 is SGHVS and CDR2 FNYEAQ. Trimming pared 1 base from V and 7 bases from J, leaving 11 bases between. DNA for the CDR3: TGTGCCAGCAGCTTAGAGGCAGGAAACAATTCACCCCTCCACTTT. Its translation is CASSLEAGNNSPLHF.

V usage is TRBV5-1 and J usage is TRBJ2-3, with 9 bases that match TRBD2. Germline CDR1 reads SGHRS; CDR2 reads YFSETQ. This CDR3 spans 18 amino acids. Germline trimming cut 0 bases from V and 3 bases from J; bases unmatched to any gene: 11. CDR3: CASSLAPSAGGRTDTQYF. In DNA form, the CDR3 reads TGCGCCAGCAGCTTGGCCCCTTCAGCGGGGGGAAGAACAGATACGCAGTATTTT.

The rearrangement links TRBV7-9 to TRBJ1-6, with D maybe TRBD1 (6 bases). Germline V lookup: CDR1 SEHNR, CDR2 FQNEAQ (reference sequence). The CDR3 sequence is 18 residues long. V was cut by 6 bases and J by 3 bases, with 21 bases left in between. This chain's CDR3 is CASSFSGAPGHYNSPLHF. The CDR3 bases are TGTGCCAGCAGTTTTTCGGGCGCCCCGGGACACTATAATTCACCCCTCCACTTT.

This rearrangement joins TRBV12-5 to TRBJ2-3; 8 bases are a match to TRBD1. Trimming cost V 1 base and J 2 bases; bases outside gene matches: 8. There are 17 residues in the CDR3. The V gene's germline CDR1 is LGHNT and CDR2 FRNRAP. The CDR3 loop is CASGLDRDRMTTDTQYF. CDR3 coding DNA: TGTGCTAGTGGTTTGGATCGGGACAGGATGACCACAGATACGCAGTATTTT. Full variable domain (missing parts from reference TRBV12-5 and TRBJ2-3): DARVTQTPRHKVTEMGQEVTMRCQPILGHNTVFWYRQTMMQGLELLAYFRNRAPLDDSGMPKDRFSAEMPDATLATLKIQPSEPRDSAVYFCASGLDRDRMTTDTQYFGPGTRLTVL.

This chain joins TRBV28 and TRBJ2-1; D may be TRBD1 (5 bases). The CDR3 is 15 amino acids. CDR1 and CDR2 from the germline V gene are MDHEN and SYDVKM. Trimming shortened V by 8 bases and J by 3 bases, and 17 bases separated the two germline ends. This CDR3 reads CASGSRTIFYNEQFF. In DNA, the CDR3 is TGTGCCAGCGGCTCCAGGACAATTTTCTACAATGAGCAGTTCTTC.

This clone was seen once. V is TRBV2 and J is TRBJ1-1; D call uncertain. Germline V gene data show CDR1 as SNHLY and CDR2 as FYNNEI. The length of the CDR3 is 12 residues. V lost 4 bases and J lost 10, with 13 bases in between. CDR3 loop: CASSAAPTVAFF. The CDR3 region has the DNA TGTGCCAGCAGTGCTGCCCCCACAGTAGCTTTCTTT.

The V and J genes are TRBV28 and TRBJ1-1; no reliable D call. CDR1 and CDR2 (germline): MDHEN, SYDVKM. CDR3 size: 14 residues. Trimming removed 2 bases from V and 1 base from J, with 8 bases in between. The DNA for the CDR3 is TGTGCCAGCAGTTTAGACAAGCCGAACACTGAAGCTTTCTTT. This sequence encodes CASSLDKPNTEAFF. Full variable domain (rest looked up from reference TRBV28 and TRBJ1-1): DVKVTQSSRYLVKRTGEKVFLECVQDMDHENMFWYRQDPGLGLRLIYFSYDVKMKEKGDIPEGYSVSREKKERFSLILESASTNQTSMYLCASSLDKPNTEAFFGQGTRLTVV.

The genes are TRBV27 and TRBJ2-7, with a weak D call TRBD1 (5 bases). V was trimmed by 5 bases and J by 4 bases, leaving 9 bases between them. Germline CDR1 reads MNHEY; CDR2 reads SMNVEV (reference sequence). This CDR3 comprises 12 residues. CDR3 in amino acids: CASSGAPYEQYF. The CDR3 bases are TGTGCCAGCAGTGGGGCCCCTTACGAGCAGTACTTC.